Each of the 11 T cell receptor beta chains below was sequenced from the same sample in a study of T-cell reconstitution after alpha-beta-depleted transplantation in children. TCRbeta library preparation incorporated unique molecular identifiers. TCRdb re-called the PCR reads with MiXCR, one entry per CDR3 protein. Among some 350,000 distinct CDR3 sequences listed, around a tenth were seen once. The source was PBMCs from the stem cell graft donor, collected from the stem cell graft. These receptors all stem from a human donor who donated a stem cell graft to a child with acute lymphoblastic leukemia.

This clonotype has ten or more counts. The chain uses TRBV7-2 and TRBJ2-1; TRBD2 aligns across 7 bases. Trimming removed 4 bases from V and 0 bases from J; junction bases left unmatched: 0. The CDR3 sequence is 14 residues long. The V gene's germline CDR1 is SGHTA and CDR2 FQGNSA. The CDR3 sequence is CASSSSGSYNEQFF. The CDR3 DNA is TGTGCCAGCAGCTCTAGCGGCTCCTACAATGAGCAGTTCTTC.

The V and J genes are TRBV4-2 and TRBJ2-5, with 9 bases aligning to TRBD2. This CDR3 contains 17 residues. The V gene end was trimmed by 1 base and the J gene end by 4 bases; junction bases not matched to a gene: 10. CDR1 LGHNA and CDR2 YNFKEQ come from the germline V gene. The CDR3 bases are TGTGCCAGCAGCCAAGTGGTGACTAGCGGAGGAGGAGAGACCCAGTACTTC. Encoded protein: CASSQVVTSGGGETQYF.

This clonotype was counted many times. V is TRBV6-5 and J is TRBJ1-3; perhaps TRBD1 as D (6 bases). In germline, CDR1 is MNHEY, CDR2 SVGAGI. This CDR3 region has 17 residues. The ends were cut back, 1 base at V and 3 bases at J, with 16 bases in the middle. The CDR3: CASSYLATGLGGNTIYF. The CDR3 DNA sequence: TGTGCCAGCAGTTACTTGGCAACAGGGCTAGGTGGAAACACCATATATTTT.

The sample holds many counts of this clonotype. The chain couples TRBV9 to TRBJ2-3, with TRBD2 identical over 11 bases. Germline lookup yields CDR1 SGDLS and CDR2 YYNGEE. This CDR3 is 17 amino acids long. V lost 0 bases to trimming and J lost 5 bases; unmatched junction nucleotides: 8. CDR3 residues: CASSVEDSGRGLDTQYF. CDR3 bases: TGTGCCAGCAGCGTAGAGGATAGCGGGAGGGGGTTAGATACGCAGTATTTT.

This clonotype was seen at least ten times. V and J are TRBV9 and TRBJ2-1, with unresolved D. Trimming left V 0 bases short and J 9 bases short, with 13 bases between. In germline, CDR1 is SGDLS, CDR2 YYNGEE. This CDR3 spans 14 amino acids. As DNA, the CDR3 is TGTGCCAGCAGCGTAGGGGTCTTTCTCGTTGAGCAGTTCTTC. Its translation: CASSVGVFLVEQFF.

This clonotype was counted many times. The CDR3 nucleotides are TGCGCCAGCAGCCAACCGACTAGCGGCTCCTACGAGCAGTACTTC. Encoded protein: CASSQPTSGSYEQYF. V and J are TRBV4-1 and TRBJ2-7; 9 bases match TRBD2. Trimming cost V 2 bases and J 0 bases; bases outside gene matches: 2. The CDR3 has 15 residues. The germline V gene encodes CDR1 MGHRA and CDR2 YSYEKL.

Here the CDR3 DNA reads TGTGCCAGCAAGGGAACTAGCGGGAGACAGTTCTTC. Encoded protein: CASKGTSGRQFF. The chain has TRBV2 and TRBJ2-1, with 11 bases matching TRBD2. Germline lookup yields CDR1 SNHLY and CDR2 FYNNEI. The CDR3 spans 12 residues. V was pared by 7 bases and J by 13 bases, with 6 bases of the junction left unmatched.

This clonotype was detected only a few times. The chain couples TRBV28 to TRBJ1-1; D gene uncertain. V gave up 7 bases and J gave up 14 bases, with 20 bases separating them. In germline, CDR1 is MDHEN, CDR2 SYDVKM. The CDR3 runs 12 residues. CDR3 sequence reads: CASTPTRAGIFF. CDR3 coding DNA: TGTGCCAGCACACCCACCCGCGCCGGGATATTCTTT.

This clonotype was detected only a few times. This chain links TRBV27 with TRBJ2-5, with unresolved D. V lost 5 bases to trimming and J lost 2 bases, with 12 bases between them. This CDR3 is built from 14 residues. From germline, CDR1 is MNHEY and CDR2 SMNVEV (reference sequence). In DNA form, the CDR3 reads TGTGCCAGCAGTCCCCGACTGGGACAAGAGACCCAGTACTTC. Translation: CASSPRLGQETQYF.

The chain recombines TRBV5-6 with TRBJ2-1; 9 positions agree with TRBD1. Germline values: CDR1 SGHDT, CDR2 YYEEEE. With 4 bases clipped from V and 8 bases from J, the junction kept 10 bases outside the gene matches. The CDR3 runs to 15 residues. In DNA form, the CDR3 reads TGTGCCAGCAGCCACCCCCGGGACAGGGTGTATGAGCAGTTCTTC. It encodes CASSHPRDRVYEQFF.

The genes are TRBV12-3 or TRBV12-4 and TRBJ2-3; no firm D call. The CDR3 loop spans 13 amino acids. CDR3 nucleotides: TGTGCTGCTAGAAACTTTAGCACAGATACGCAGTATTTT. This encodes CAARNFSTDTQYF.